This T cell receptor (beta chain) came from a study of blood T cell repertoires in COVID-19 (dated by TCRdb to 2020 to 2022). Study-wide context: The collaborator samples originated in the United States, Italy and Spain and spanned the acute and convalescent phases of COVID-19. HLA class I and class II types, where available, came from metadata supplied by the sample provider rather than from assay-based typing. Samples came from the ongoing ImmuneRACE study (first 160 participants) plus 1,254 subjects from 6 global collaborators. A freely available public database, intended as a resource for researchers studying the immune response to SARS-CoV-2, is where the repertoires were released. The material from the prospective study consisted of cDNA or gDNA derived from T cells, B-cell-depleted T cells, or PBMCs. Subjects who had been exposed to COVID-19, were actively infected with it, or had recovered from it provided the deeply sampled blood TCRbeta repertoires that made up the dataset. Sample metadata almost always included a de-identified subject ID, COVID-19 status, age in years and sex. What the authors observed across the whole study: The amount of clinical and demographic metadata varied by source and participant and was provided uncurated.

For this clone: The antigen this receptor binds is unknown. No base quality information exists; no much larger clone differs at one position.

At one collaborating source in Seattle, patients were enrolled during active infection and were followed longitudinally through the course of disease. The collaborating institutions used their own protocols to collect whole blood in K2EDTA tubes. Collaborator samples were shipped for TCRbeta analysis as frozen whole blood, isolated PBMCs, or DNA extracted from either sample type. Counted from cysteine to phenylalanine, this CDR3 has 16 amino acids. CDR3 DNA is the only sequence kept; it has 48 bases, read in frame from the first base. TCRbeta CDR3 regions were amplified from genomic DNA using the immunoSEQ Assay, a bias-controlled multiplex PCR. For the original study's pipeline: Nucleated cell counts per sample were estimated from amplification of reference gene primers within the assay. To quantify the absolute abundance of each unique TCRbeta CDR3 rearrangement, sequence reads were collapsed and filtered. Productive Simpson clonality was computed per sample as the square root of Simpson's diversity index over productive rearrangements. Not all clones reach the TCRdb copy of this immuneACCESS table, which keeps in-frame sequences only. Checked studies attribute under half of the gap to unresolved V genes and leave the rest unexplained. V and J calls and clone size are as listed in that table; D and trimming were resolved from the DNA. Within this sample are about 310,000 clones, with 85% to 90% of them counted one time only. The ten biggest clones cover approximately 2.9% of the sample.

Sequenced sample: peripheral blood. The TCR sequence derives from a woman aged 25 to 39 with COVID-19, enrolled during active disease. The sequence joins TRBV21-1 to TRBJ1-4; the D segment call TRBD1 is taken from the table without a DNA check. TRBV21-1 is described as a pseudogene. The DNA sequence reads TGTGCCAGCAGCAATCCCTTGGACAGTTTAAATGAAAAACTGTTTTTT. Its translation reads: CASSNPLDSLNEKLFF.